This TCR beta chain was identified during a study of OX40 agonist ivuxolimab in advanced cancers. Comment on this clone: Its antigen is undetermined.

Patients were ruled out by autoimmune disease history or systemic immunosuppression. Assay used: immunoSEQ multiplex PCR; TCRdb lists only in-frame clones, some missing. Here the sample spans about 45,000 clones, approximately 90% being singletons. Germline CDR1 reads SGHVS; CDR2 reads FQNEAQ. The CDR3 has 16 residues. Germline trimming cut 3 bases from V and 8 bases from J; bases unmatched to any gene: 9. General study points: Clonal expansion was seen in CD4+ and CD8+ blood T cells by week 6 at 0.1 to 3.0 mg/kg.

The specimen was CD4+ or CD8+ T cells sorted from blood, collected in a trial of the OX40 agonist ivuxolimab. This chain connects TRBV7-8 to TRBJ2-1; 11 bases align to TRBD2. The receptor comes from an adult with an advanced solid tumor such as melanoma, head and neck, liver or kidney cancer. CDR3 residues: CASSFRTSGSRDEQFF. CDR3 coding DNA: TGTGCCAGCAGCTTTCGTACTAGCGGGAGTCGGGATGAGCAGTTCTTC.